This is a list of T cell receptor beta chains from one sample in a study of cytomegalovirus exposure and HLA in healthy donors. Repertoires were generated with immunoSEQ multiplex PCR, while TCRdb's copy carries only in-frame clones and drops some. Recorded for this sample: roughly 73,000 clones. The source material was PBMCs. The receptors were gathered from a female donor in good health and CMV-seropositive. The CDR3 runs from the conserved cysteine through the conserved F or W. A D gene is named only where the DNA matches it firmly.

D gene	J gene	V gene	CDR3 DNA	CDR3 protein
-	TRBJ1-2	TRBV5-1	TGCGCCAGCAGCTTAACCCGGGAGAATGGCTACACCTTC	CASSLTRENGYTF
TRBD1	TRBJ1-1	TRBV2	TGTGCCAGCAGTAAACGGACAGGTTTCATGAACACTGAAGCTTTCTTT	CASSKRTGFMNTEAFF
TRBD1	TRBJ2-1	TRBV6-5	TGTGCCAGCAGTTACTTGGACAGGGTGATCTTC	CASSYLDRVIF
-	TRBJ1-2	TRBV5-4	TGTGCCAGCAGCCTCGACCACCCTAAAGCGGTCAGCTACACCTTC	CASSLDHPKAVSYTF
TRBD1	TRBJ1-4	TRBV5-1	TGCGCCAGCAGCCTAAACAGGGGGAGGGCTGAAAAACTGTTTTTT	CASSLNRGRAEKLFF
TRBD1	TRBJ2-4	TRBV9	TGTGCCAGCAGCGGGAGACAGGGTTCCAAAAACATTCAGTACTTC	CASSGRQGSKNIQYF
-	TRBJ2-3	TRBV13	TGTGCCAGCAGCTTAGACCCCCCCGGGACTAGCACAGATACGCAGTATTTT	CASSLDPPGTSTDTQYF
-	TRBJ2-3	TRBV7-3	TGTGCCAGCAGCCCTGCGGGGAGAACGGATACGCAGTATTTT	CASSPAGRTDTQYF
-	TRBJ1-1	TRBV6-6	TGTGCCAGCAGTTACTCTATTAATCGACTCGCTGAAGCTTTCTTT	CASSYSINRLAEAFF
TRBD2	TRBJ2-3	TRBV2	TGTGCCAGCAGTGCGGGGGGAATAGATACGCAGTATTTT	CASSAGGIDTQYF
-	TRBJ1-1	TRBV6-1	TGTGCCAGCAGTCCCGGACTGCGCACTGAAGCTTTCTTT	CASSPGLRTEAFF
-	TRBJ1-2	TRBV7-8	TGTGCCAGCAGCTTCGGGGAGGACGGCTACACCTTC	CASSFGEDGYTF